This TCR beta chain was captured by sequencing in a study of siplizumab effects on memory and regulatory T cells. Trimming took 5 bases from V and 0 from J; bases not matched to a gene: 6. Germline V CDR1 and CDR2: SGHTA, FQGNSA. The CDR3 extends over 17 amino acids. Sequencing was performed with immunoSEQ multiplex PCR; in TCRdb, only in-frame clones are kept and a portion is missing. Of about 100,000 clones in the sample, approximately 91% were seen once. Sequenced sample: CD4+ T cells sorted from blood. The rearrangement joins TRBV7-2 to TRBJ2-3, with 12 bases lining up with TRBD2. The receptor was derived from a human donor in good health. The CDR3 DNA sequence: TGTGCCAGCAGCCGCTCGACTAGCGGGGGTAGCACAGATACGCAGTATTTT. Protein sequence: CASSRSTSGGSTDTQYF.